A selection of T cell receptor beta chains follows, all from one sample in a study of blood T cell repertoires in COVID-19. Data came from immunoSEQ multiplex PCR; TCRdb stores just in-frame clones and leaves some out. The data show about 77,000 clones, approximately 88% seen once. The material sequenced was peripheral blood. The receptors here all came from a woman aged 80 or older with acute or convalescent COVID-19. Each CDR3 is given with its conserved first and last residue. Expanded clones are given a class, and other clones once, few, many or no size at all.

j_gene | v_gene | abundance | len | CDR3aa
TRBJ1-2 | TRBV7-8 | - | 13 | CASSLGGPYGYTF
TRBJ2-4 | TRBV19 | - | 14 | CASSIAGDKNIQYF
TRBJ2-1 | TRBV5-1 | - | 17 | CASSFRGTVNGYNEQFF
TRBJ2-1 | TRBV7-9 | medium-sized | 15 | CASSLVRGADDEQFF
TRBJ1-2 | TRBV18 | - | 12 | CASSPGQGGYTF
TRBJ1-5 | TRBV7-3 | - | 18 | CASTWGKGQGGSNQPQHF
TRBJ1-6 | TRBV18 | - | 15 | CASSPSTGANSPLHF
TRBJ2-3 | TRBV6-5 | - | 15 | CASSREGGRGDTQYF
TRBJ1-6 | TRBV7-2 | - | 17 | CASSLVVGPAYNSPLHF
TRBJ1-3 | TRBV11-2 | - | 15 | CASSSGQGAGNTIYF
TRBJ2-2 | TRBV10-3 | - | 14 | CASAGTSNTGELFF
TRBJ2-7 | TRBV27 | - | 15 | CASSTTRGGLSEQYF
TRBJ2-7 | TRBV5-1 | once | 13 | CASSSGGPYEQYF
TRBJ2-5 | TRBV18 | - | 15 | CASSPSQGKQETQYF
TRBJ2-7 | TRBV6-5 | few | 12 | CATRQGSDEQYF
TRBJ1-2 | TRBV27 | - | 13 | CASSPLGGYGYTF
TRBJ2-7 | TRBV15 | - | 15 | CATSRSWDNSYEQYF
TRBJ1-3 | TRBV7-6 | once | 17 | CASSLAPPGSGGNTIYF
TRBJ1-5 | TRBV20-1 | - | 18 | CSASKYGGTIDSNQPQHF
TRBJ1-2 | TRBV10-3 | - | 16 | CAISESGRAPNYGYTF
TRBJ1-5 | TRBV5-8 | - | 14 | CASSSRAGNQPQHF
TRBJ1-2 | TRBV7-8 | - | 14 | CASSPIRGNYGYTF
TRBJ1-1 | TRBV19 | - | 17 | CASSRPSHGQGQREAFF
TRBJ1-4 | TRBV19 | - | 15 | CASSLPGATNEKLFF
TRBJ1-2 | TRBV18 | - | 15 | CASSSTGKNPYGYTF
TRBJ2-2 | TRBV7-9 | - | 15 | CASSLAALDTGELFF
TRBJ1-1 | TRBV7-2 | once | 16 | CASQGGANPLNTEAFF
TRBJ2-7 | TRBV10-3 | - | 13 | CAIKGDLSYEQYF
TRBJ2-1 | TRBV18 | - | 15 | CASSQGEASVGEQFF
TRBJ2-1 | TRBV7-2 | few | 15 | CASRNLAGSYNEQFF
TRBJ2-1 | TRBV15 | - | 13 | CATSRDLHGKQFF
TRBJ1-2 | TRBV19 | once | 15 | CASSIPDGFRGGYTF
TRBJ2-2 | TRBV10-3 | - | 16 | CAISGRGRRDTGELFF
TRBJ1-1 | TRBV19 | once | 14 | CASSPPGYRVEAFF
TRBJ1-2 | TRBV7-9 | few | 15 | CASSGRPGGGYGYTF
TRBJ1-5 | TRBV7-8 | - | 13 | CASSLSGNQPQHF
TRBJ2-2 | TRBV7-3 | - | 17 | CASSRTSGRGRAGELFF
TRBJ2-1 | TRBV5-8 | - | 12 | CASSSAYNEQFF
TRBJ2-7 | TRBV6-2/TRBV6-3 | - | 14 | CASSNDRGGYEQYF
TRBJ2-5 | TRBV12-3/TRBV12-4 | - | 13 | CASSRTGGETQYF
TRBJ1-2 | TRBV5-5 | - | 15 | CASSTRDRAGYGYTF
TRBJ1-1 | TRBV5-6 | - | 11 | CASSVDIEAFF
TRBJ2-3 | TRBV5-1 | - | 15 | CASSRDTPSTDTQYF
TRBJ2-1 | TRBV18 | - | 14 | CASSQGLVGAEQFF
TRBJ1-4 | TRBV3-1/TRBV3-2 | - | 17 | CASSQWDTFATNEKLFF